The clone carrying this TCR beta chain was found a few times. Germline V gene data show CDR1 as MNHNS and CDR2 as SASEGT. The CDR3 extends over 15 amino acids. V dropped 6 bases and J dropped 6; count of bases not matched to a gene: 7. These data come from a study of identical twins. One entry per CDR3 protein results from TCRdb running MiXCR on the 5' RACE reads. The sample carries about 890,000 distinct CDR3 sequences, more than 9% recorded once. The data also belong to a second study, concerning yellow fever vaccine responses in identical twins.

The sequenced sample was PBMCs. The chain uses TRBV6-1 and TRBJ2-3; TRBD2 matches at 12 bases. The TCR was taken from a woman under 30 in good health. The DNA for the CDR3 is TGTGCCAGCAGCCGGACTAGCGGGGACCTTGATACGCAGTATTTT. Translating gives CASSRTSGDLDTQYF.